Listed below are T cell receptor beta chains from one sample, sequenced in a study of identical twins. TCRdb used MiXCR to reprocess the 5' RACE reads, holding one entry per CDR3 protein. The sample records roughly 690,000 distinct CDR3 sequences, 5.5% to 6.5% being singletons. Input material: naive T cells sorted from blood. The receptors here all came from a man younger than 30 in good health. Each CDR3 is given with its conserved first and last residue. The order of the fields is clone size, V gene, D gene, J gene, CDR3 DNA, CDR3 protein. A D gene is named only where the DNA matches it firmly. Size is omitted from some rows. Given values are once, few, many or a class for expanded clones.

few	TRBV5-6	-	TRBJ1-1	TGTGCCAGCAGCTTGAAGGGGCGTCCCACTGAAGCTTTCTTT	CASSLKGRPTEAFF
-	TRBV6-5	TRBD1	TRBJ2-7	TGTGCCAGCAGTTACTCGAAGTTGAGGACAGGGGGGGTGGAGCAGTACTTC	CASSYSKLRTGGVEQYF
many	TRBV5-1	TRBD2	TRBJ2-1	TGCGCCAGCAGCCTAGGACTAGCGGGTTTCTCCTACAATGAGCAGTTCTTC	CASSLGLAGFSYNEQFF
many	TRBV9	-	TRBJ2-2	TGTGCCAGCAGCGTAGTAGCAAACACCGGGGAGCTGTTTTTT	CASSVVANTGELFF
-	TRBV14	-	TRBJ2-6	TGTGCCAGCAGTAAGGGGTCTGGGGCCAACGTCCTGACTTTC	CASSKGSGANVLTF
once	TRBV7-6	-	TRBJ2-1	TGTGCCAGCAGCTTACCGTCGGACTCCCAGGTGCAGTTCTTC	CASSLPSDSQVQFF
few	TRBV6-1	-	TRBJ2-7	TGTGCCAGCAGCAGTGGGCAGTTAACCTACGAGCAGTACTTC	CASSSGQLTYEQYF
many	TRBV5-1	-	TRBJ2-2	TGCGCCAGCAGCTTGGAGTCTAGCGACACCGGGGAGCTGTTTTTT	CASSLESSDTGELFF
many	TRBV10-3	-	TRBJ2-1	TGTGCCATCAGCCAACCGCCGGCAAATGAGCAGTTCTTC	CAISQPPANEQFF
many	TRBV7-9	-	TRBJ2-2	TGTGCCAGCAGCCCCCCTGTTTGGGAGCTGTTTTTT	CASSPPVWELFF
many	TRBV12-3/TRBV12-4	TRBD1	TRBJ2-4	TGTGCCAGCAGTTCACAGGGGCCCGAGAGGAACATTCAGTACTTC	CASSSQGPERNIQYF
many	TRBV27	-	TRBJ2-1	TGTGCCAGCAGTTTAGTGCAGTACAATGAGCAGTTCTTC	CASSLVQYNEQFF
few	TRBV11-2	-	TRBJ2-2	TGTGCCAGCAGCTTAACCAGAATGAACACCGGGGAGCTGTTTTTT	CASSLTRMNTGELFF
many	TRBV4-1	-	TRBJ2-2	TGCGCCAGCAGCCAGGGACTCTCTGACACCGGGGAGCTGTTTTTT	CASSQGLSDTGELFF
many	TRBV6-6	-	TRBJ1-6	TGTGCCAGCAGTACAGGGACTAATTCACCCCTCCACTTT	CASSTGTNSPLHF
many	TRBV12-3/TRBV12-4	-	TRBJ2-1	TGTGCCAGCAGTTATGCCCGGGAGCAGTTCTTC	CASSYAREQFF
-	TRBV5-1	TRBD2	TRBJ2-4	TGCGCCAGCAGCTCAACCCTCCTATATAGCGGGAGAGGAACCAAAAACATTCAGTACTTC	CASSSTLLYSGRGTKNIQYF
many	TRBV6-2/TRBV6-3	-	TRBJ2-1	TGTGCCAGCAGTTACTCCACGGGAGTGTCCTACAATGAGCAGTTCTTC	CASSYSTGVSYNEQFF
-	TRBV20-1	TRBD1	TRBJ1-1	TGCAGTGCCCGCTTCCCCGGGACAGGGGGTGAAGCTTTCTTT	CSARFPGTGGEAFF
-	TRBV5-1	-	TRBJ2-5	TGCGCCAGCAGCTTGGTGGTGGGGAACCAAGAGACCCAGTACTTC	CASSLVVGNQETQYF
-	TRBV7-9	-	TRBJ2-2	TGTGCCAGCAGCTTGCAGACAGGGAACACCGGGGAGCTGTTTTTT	CASSLQTGNTGELFF
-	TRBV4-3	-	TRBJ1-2	TGCGCCAGCAGCCAAGGACGTTATTGGCAGGGTACTGGCTACACCTTC	CASSQGRYWQGTGYTF
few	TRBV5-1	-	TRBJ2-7	TGCGCCAGCAGCGCTCTACAGGGATCTCTCCACGAGCAGTACTTC	CASSALQGSLHEQYF
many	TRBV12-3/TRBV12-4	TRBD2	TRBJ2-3	TGTGCCAGCAGACCAAGCGGGATTGGGACGCAGTATTTT	CASRPSGIGTQYF
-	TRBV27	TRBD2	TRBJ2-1	TGTGCCAGCAGCCTGACCCCTAGCGGGAGGACGGGGGAGCAGTTCTTC	CASSLTPSGRTGEQFF
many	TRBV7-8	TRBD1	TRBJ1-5	TGTGCCAGCAGCCCGACCCGGGACAGGGGGGGGAGTCAGCCCCAGCATTTT	CASSPTRDRGGSQPQHF
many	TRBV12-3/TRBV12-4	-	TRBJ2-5	TGTGCCAGCAGTCCTACCCGGACCAGCCAAGAGACCCAGTACTTC	CASSPTRTSQETQYF
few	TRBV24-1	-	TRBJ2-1	TGTGCCACCAGTGAAACCGATCCGGGACTCAGACACAATGAGCAGTTCTTC	CATSETDPGLRHNEQFF
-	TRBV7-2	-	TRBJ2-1	TGTGCCAGCAGCTTAACCCGACAGCTCAATGAGCAGTTCTTC	CASSLTRQLNEQFF
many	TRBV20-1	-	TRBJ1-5	TGCAGTGCTCAGGGAGACAATCAGCCCCAGCATTTT	CSAQGDNQPQHF
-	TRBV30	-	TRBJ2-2	TGTGCCCAAACCAGGACAGCTAACACCGGGGAGCTGTTTTTT	CAQTRTANTGELFF
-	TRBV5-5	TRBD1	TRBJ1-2	TGTGCCAGCAGCCCGCCAGGGACAGGTTGGGGCTACACCTTC	CASSPPGTGWGYTF
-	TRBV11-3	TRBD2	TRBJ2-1	TGTGCCAGCAGCCTCCGGACTAGCGGGATTCAAAATGAGCAGTTCTTC	CASSLRTSGIQNEQFF
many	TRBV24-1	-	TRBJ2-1	TGTGCCACCAGAGGACACAATGAGCAGTTCTTC	CATRGHNEQFF
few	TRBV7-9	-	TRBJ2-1	TGTGCCAGCAGCCCCGCCGGGATGTACAATGAGCAGTTCTTC	CASSPAGMYNEQFF
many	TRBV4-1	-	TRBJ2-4	TGCGCCAGCAGCCCAGACGGATGGATTCAGTACTTC	CASSPDGWIQYF
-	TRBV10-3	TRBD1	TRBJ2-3	TGTGCCATCAGTACGACAGGGACAGATACGCAGTATTTT	CAISTTGTDTQYF
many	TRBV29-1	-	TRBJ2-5	TGCAGCGTTGTGGTGGGGGAGACCCAGTACTTC	CSVVVGETQYF
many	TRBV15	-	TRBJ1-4	TGTGCCACCAGCAGATCACCGCCCAGTTTACTGTTTTTT	CATSRSPPSLLFF
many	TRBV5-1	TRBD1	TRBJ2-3	TGCGCCAGCAGCGCCCCCCCAGGGGGCTACACGCAGTATTTT	CASSAPPGGYTQYF
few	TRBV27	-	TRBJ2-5	TGTGCCAGCAGTTCTCGAGGGAGCCCAGAGACCCAGTACTTC	CASSSRGSPETQYF
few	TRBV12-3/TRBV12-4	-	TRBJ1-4	TGTGCCAGCAGTTTACCCCCCTATGGAACCTCCGATGCAACTAATGAAAAACTGTTTTTT	CASSLPPYGTSDATNEKLFF
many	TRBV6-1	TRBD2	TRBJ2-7	TGTGCCAGCAGCACCCCTGCGGGAGGGCCCGGCGAGCAGTACTTC	CASSTPAGGPGEQYF
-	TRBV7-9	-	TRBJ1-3	TGTGCCAGCGATACAGCCGTCTCTGGAAACACCATATATTTT	CASDTAVSGNTIYF
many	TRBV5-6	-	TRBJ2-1	TGTGCCAGCAGCTTGTCCCTGTTCGGACAAAAGTTCTTC	CASSLSLFGQKFF
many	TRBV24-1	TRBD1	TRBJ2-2	TGTGCCACCAGTGATTTGCGAGGGACAGGGAACACCGGGGAGCTGTTTTTT	CATSDLRGTGNTGELFF
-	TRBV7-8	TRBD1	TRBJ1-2	TGTGCCAGCAGCTCAATCGACAGGGATTCAGAATATGGCTACACCTTC	CASSSIDRDSEYGYTF
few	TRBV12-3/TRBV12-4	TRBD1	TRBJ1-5	TGTGCCAGCAGTTCTCTCAGGGGGCTGAATCAGCCCCAGCATTTT	CASSSLRGLNQPQHF
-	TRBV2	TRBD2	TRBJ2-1	TGTGCCACGGGGGGGGGTGAGCAGTTCTTC	CATGGGEQFF
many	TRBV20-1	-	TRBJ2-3	TGCAGTGCTAGTGGACTTACAGATACGCAGTATTTT	CSASGLTDTQYF
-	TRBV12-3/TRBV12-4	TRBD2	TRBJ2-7	TGTGCCAGCAAACCCGAAACTAGCGGGAAATACGAGCAGTACTTC	CASKPETSGKYEQYF
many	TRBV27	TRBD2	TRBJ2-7	TGTGCCAGCAGTTTATCTCACAATCCGGGACTAGCGGGAAGATACGAGCAGTACTTC	CASSLSHNPGLAGRYEQYF
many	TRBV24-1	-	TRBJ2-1	TGTGCCACCAGTGGTACAGGGCGGAGGGGCAATGAGCAGTTCTTC	CATSGTGRRGNEQFF